This T cell receptor (beta chain) is from a study of shared T cell receptors in the human thymus. This CDR3 has 14 amino acids. CDR1 is GTSNPN, CDR2 SVGIG, per germline (reference sequence). V shed 5 bases and J 1 base; nucleotides not matched to a gene: 3. Method: immunoSEQ multiplex PCR; TCRdb's copy keeps in-frame clones and lacks some. The sample contains hundreds of thousands of clones, roughly 90% of which appear only once. These records were also assigned to another study, of human thymus T cells. Per that paper: Each of the donors was a healthy Finnish infant who was undergoing open corrective cardiac surgery for congenital heart defects. The source of the thymus tissue was resections taken during corrective heart surgery.

This TCR was recovered from a boy under two years old with a congenital heart defect. The specimen was thymocytes. The chain links TRBV30 to TRBJ2-2; the match to TRBD1 covers 8 bases. The CDR3 reads CAWGTGGNTGELFF. CDR3 nucleotide sequence: TGTGCCTGGGGCACAGGGGGGAACACCGGGGAGCTGTTTTTT.